These 7 T cell receptor beta chains were sequenced from one sample in a study of memory CD4+ T cells and cytomegalovirus serostatus. The method was immunoSEQ multiplex PCR; TCRdb's version includes in-frame clones alone and lacks a portion of them. The profile shows 40,000 to 45,000 clones, less than 85% of them singletons. Single viable CD3+CD4+CD8-CD45RO+ cells were sorted as the memory CD4+ T cells. Sequenced sample: memory CD4+ T cells from blood. Receptors were obtained from an adult in good health and CMV-seronegative.

The chain has TRBV6-1 and TRBJ2-7, with 8 nucleotides matching TRBD2. The V segment lost 7 bases and the J segment 2 bases; nucleotides outside the gene matches: 4. The CDR3 has 13 amino acids. The germline CDR1 and CDR2 sequences are MNHNS and SASEGT. For the CDR3, the DNA is TGTGCCAGCATTGCCGGGGGGGCCTACGAGCAGTACTTC. It encodes CASIAGGAYEQYF.

The rearrangement links TRBV6-5 to TRBJ1-3; the match to TRBD1 covers 11 bases. The CDR3 loop spans 16 amino acids. The ends lost 2 bases at V and 1 base at J; junction bases unmatched: 1. Germline V gene sequence: CDR1 MNHEY, CDR2 SVGAGI. CDR3 in amino acids: CASSYGTGGSGNTIYF. DNA for the CDR3: TGTGCCAGCAGTTACGGGACAGGGGGGTCTGGAAACACCATATATTTT.

In this sample, this clone turned up once. The rearrangement joins TRBV2 to TRBJ2-2; D remains ambiguous. CDR3 length: 14 amino acids. The ends were cut back, 4 bases at V and 2 bases at J, with 8 bases in the middle. Germline lookup yields CDR1 SNHLY and CDR2 FYNNEI. CDR3 bases: TGTGCCAGCAGTGTTCGTCCCAACACCGGGGAGCTGTTTTTT. It codes for CASSVRPNTGELFF.

Written as DNA, the CDR3 is TGTGCCAGCAGTGAAGAGACAGGGCTTAGCTCACCCCTCCACTTT. It translates to CASSEETGLSSPLHF. V is TRBV2 and J is TRBJ1-6, with 7 bases aligning to TRBD1. Germline CDR1 is SNHLY and CDR2 is FYNNEI. CDR3 size: 15 residues. V lost 1 base to trimming and J lost 10 bases; unmatched junction nucleotides: 7.

The chain couples TRBV5-1 to TRBJ2-7; 8 nucleotides match TRBD2. Germline assignment: CDR1 SGHRS and CDR2 YFSETQ. The CDR3 spans 14 residues. Germline trimming cut 3 bases from V and 3 bases from J; bases unmatched to any gene: 5. In DNA form, the CDR3 reads TGCGCCAGCAGCTCCTCGGGAGGGGGCTACGAGCAGTACTTC. Encoded protein: CASSSSGGGYEQYF.

V and J are TRBV30 and TRBJ1-2; tentatively, D is TRBD1 (5 bases). V was clipped by 5 bases and J by 8 bases, with 27 bases between them. This CDR3 has 16 residues. Germline V lookup: CDR1 GTSNPN, CDR2 SVGIG (reference sequence). The CDR3: CAWDIGGLVQARGYTF. The DNA for the CDR3 is TGTGCCTGGGACATCGGGGGGTTGGTTCAAGCGAGGGGCTACACCTTC. The variable domain in full, with the rest retrieved from reference TRBV30 and TRBJ1-2, is SQTIHQWPATLVQPVGSPLSLECTVEGTSNPNLYWYRQAAGRGLQLLFYSVGIGQISSEVPQNLSASRPQDRQFILSSKKLLLSDSGFYLCAWDIGGLVQARGYTFGSGTRLTVV.

This clone was recorded a few times. The J gene is TRBJ1-1, the V gene TRBV4-1, with a possible D match to TRBD1 (5 bases). V was trimmed by 4 bases and J by 0 bases, leaving 18 bases between them. The CDR3 totals 17 residues. The germline V gene encodes CDR1 MGHRA and CDR2 YSYEKL. CDR3 sequence (DNA): TGCGCCAGCAGCCCCGGGGGAAAGGGATCCATGAACACTGAAGCTTTCTTT. This translates into CASSPGGKGSMNTEAFF.